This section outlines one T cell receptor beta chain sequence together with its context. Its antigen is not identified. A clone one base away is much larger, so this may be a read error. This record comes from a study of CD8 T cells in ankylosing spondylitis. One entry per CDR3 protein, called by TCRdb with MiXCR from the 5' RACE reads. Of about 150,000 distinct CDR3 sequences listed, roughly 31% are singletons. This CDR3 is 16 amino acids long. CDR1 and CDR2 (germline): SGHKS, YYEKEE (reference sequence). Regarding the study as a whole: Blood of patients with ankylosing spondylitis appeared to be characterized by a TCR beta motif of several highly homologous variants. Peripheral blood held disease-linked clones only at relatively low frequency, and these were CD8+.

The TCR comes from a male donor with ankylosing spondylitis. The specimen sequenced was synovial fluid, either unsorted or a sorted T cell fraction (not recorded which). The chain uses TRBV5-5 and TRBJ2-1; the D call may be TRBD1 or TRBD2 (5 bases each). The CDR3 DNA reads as TGTGCCAGCAGCTTTGGGGGAGACCCCTCCTACAATGTGCAGTTCTTC. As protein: CASSFGGDPSYNVQFF. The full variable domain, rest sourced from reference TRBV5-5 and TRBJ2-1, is DAGVTQSPTHLIKTRGQQVTLRCSPISGHKSVSWYQQVLGQGPQFIFQYYEKEERGRGNFPDRFSARQFPNYSSELNVNALLLGDSALYLCASSFGGDPSYNVQFFGPGTRLTVL.